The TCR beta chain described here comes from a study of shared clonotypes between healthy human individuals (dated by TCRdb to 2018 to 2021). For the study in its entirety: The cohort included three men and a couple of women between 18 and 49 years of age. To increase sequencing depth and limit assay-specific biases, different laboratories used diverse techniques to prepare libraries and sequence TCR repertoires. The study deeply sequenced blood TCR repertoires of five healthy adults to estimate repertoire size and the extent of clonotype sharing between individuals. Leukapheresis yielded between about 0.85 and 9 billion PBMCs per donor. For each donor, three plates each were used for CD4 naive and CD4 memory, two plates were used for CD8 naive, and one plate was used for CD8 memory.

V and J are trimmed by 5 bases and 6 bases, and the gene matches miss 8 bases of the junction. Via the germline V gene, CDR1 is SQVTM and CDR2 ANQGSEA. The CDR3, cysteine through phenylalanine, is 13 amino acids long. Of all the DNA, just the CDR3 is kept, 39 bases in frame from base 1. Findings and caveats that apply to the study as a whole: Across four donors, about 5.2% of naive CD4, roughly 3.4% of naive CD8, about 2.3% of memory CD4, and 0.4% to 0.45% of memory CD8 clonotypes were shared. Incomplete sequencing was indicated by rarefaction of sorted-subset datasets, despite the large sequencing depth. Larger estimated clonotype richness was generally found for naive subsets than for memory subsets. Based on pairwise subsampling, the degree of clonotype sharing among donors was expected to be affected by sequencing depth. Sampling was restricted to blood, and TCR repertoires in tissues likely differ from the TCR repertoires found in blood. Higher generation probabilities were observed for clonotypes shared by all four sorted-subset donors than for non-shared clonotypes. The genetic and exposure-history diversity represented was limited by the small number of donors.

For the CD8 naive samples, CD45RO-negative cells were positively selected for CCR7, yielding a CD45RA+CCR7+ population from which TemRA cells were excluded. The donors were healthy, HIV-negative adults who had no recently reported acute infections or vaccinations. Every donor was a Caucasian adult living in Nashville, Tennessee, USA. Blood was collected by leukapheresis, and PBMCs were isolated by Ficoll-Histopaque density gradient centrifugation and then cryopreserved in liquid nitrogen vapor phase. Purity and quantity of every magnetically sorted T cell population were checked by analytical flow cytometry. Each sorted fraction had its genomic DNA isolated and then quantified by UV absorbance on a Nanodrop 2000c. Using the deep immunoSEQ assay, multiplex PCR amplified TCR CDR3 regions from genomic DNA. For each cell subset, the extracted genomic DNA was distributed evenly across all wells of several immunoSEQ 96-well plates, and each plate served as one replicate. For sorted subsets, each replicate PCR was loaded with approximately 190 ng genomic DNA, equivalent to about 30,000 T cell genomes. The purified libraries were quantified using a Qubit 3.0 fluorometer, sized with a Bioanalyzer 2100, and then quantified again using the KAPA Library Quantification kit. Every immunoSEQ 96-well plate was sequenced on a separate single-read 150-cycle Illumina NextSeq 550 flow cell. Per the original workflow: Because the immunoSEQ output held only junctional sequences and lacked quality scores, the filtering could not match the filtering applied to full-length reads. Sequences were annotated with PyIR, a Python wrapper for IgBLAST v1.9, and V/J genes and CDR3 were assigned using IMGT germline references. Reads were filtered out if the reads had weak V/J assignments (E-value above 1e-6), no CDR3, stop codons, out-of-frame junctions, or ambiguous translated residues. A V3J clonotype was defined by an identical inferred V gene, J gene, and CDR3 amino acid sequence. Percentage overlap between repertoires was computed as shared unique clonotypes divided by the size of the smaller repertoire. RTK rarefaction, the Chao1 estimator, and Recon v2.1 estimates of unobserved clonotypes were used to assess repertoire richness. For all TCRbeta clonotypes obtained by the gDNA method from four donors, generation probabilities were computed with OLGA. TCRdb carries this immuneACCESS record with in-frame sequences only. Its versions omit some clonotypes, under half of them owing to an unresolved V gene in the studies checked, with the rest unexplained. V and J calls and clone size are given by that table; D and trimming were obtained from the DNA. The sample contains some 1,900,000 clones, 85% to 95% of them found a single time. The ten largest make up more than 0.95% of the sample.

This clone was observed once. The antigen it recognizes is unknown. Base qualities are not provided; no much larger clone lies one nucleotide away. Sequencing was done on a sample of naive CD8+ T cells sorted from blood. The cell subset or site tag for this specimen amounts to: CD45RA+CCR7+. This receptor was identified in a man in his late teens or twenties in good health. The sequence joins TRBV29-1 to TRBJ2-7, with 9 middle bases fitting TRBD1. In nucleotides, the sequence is TGCAGCGTTACCAAACAGGGGGCGGGCGAGCAGTACTTC. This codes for CSVTKQGAGEQYF.